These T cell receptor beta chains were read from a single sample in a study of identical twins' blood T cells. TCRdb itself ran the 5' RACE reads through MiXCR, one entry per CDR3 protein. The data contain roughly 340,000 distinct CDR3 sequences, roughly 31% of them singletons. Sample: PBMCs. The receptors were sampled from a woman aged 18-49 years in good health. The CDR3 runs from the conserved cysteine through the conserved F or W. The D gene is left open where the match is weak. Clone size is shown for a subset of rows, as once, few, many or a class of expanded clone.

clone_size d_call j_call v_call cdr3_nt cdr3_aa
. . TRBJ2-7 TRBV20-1 TGCAGTGCTAGGAAAGGAGGAGGGTCCTACGAGCAGTACTTC CSARKGGGSYEQYF
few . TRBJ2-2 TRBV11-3 TGTGCCAGCAGCTTAGATAGGTCGGACTTAAACACCGGGGAGCTGTTTTTT CASSLDRSDLNTGELFF
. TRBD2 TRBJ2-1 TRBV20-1 TGCAGTGCTCCCCTACTAGCGGGAGGTCGGTCCTACAATGAGCAGTTCTTC CSAPLLAGGRSYNEQFF
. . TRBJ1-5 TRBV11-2 TGTGCCAGCAGCTTAGATCACGGTATCCAGCCCCAGCATTTT CASSLDHGIQPQHF
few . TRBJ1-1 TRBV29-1 TGCAGCGTCGGACCGGGGTTTGAAGCTTTCTTT CSVGPGFEAFF
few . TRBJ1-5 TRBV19 TGTGCCAGTAGTATTTTCCAAAGCTCGGGGCAGCCCCAGCATTTT CASSIFQSSGQPQHF
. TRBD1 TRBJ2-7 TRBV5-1 TGCGCCAGCAGCTTAAGGACAGGGGGTAACGAGCAGTACTTC CASSLRTGGNEQYF
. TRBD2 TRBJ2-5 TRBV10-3 TGTGCCTCCTCGGTATATAGCGGGGGCAAAGAGACCCAGTACTTC CASSVYSGGKETQYF
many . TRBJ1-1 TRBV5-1 TGCGCCAGCAGCTTCGACGACGGCGACACTGAAGCTTTCTTT CASSFDDGDTEAFF
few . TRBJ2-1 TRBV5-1 TGCGCCAGCAGCAATAGCAATGAGCAGTTCTTC CASSNSNEQFF
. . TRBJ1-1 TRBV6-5 TGTGCCAGCAGTTTCAGGGAGGGGATGAACACTGAAGCTTTCTTT CASSFREGMNTEAFF
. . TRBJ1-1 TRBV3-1 TGTGCCAGCAGCCGAGGTCCAGGGCTAAACACTGAAGCTTTCTTT CASSRGPGLNTEAFF
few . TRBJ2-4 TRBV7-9 TGTGCCAGCAGCTCCCATCCTGAGGGGAAAAACATTCAGTACTTC CASSSHPEGKNIQYF